These 30 T cell receptor beta chains were sequenced from one sample in a study of shared clonotypes between healthy human individuals. Clones were sequenced by immunoSEQ multiplex PCR, and TCRdb holds only the in-frame ones, with some missing. This table holds over a million clones, over 95% found once. The sequenced material came from naive CD4+ T cells sorted from blood. The subset is: CD45RA+ positively selected. The source of these receptors is a man aged 25 to 40 in good health.

About this clone itself: The same CDR3 can be traced to other DNA sequences in this sample. The chain joins TRBV18 to TRBJ1-3; D may be TRBD1 (5 bases). In germline, CDR1 is KGHSH, CDR2 LQKENI. V lost 6 bases and J 0 bases, leaving 15 bases between the germline ends. CDR3 length: 16 amino acids. CDR3 bases: TGTGCCAGCTCTACAGGAGATAAGATCTCTGGAAACACCATATATTTT. This translates into CASSTGDKISGNTIYF.

The V and J genes are TRBV5-1 and TRBJ1-3, with D maybe TRBD1 (5 bases). Germline V CDR1 and CDR2: SGHRS, YFSETQ. The V end was cut by 4 bases, the J end by 2 bases, with 16 bases between. This CDR3 has 16 residues. CDR3 protein: CASSLSGGYPGNTIYF. CDR3 nucleotides: TGCGCCAGCAGCCTCTCCGGGGGGTATCCTGGAAACACCATATATTTT.

This chain joins TRBV28 and TRBJ1-2; D gene ambiguous. Germline loops: CDR1 MDHEN, CDR2 SYDVKM. Trimming removed 8 bases from V and 0 bases from J, with 13 bases in between. The CDR3 contains 14 residues. The CDR3, as DNA: TGTGCCAGCTCCGAGGGAGGGCCTAACTATGGCTACACCTTC. Translated, it gives CASSEGGPNYGYTF.

The chain carries TRBV9 and TRBJ2-3, with D tentatively TRBD2 (5 bases). The CDR3 has 15 residues. Deletions cut 0 bases from V and 2 bases from J, with 10 bases between. Looked up from germline, CDR1 is SGDLS and CDR2 is YYNGEE. The CDR3 DNA is TGTGCCAGCAGCGTAGGGGCGGGCCTCACAGATACGCAGTATTTT. Translation gives CASSVGAGLTDTQYF.

DNA for the CDR3: TGTGCCAGCAGTTCCTGGACAGGGGGGGATATAGAAAAACTGTTTTTT. This encodes CASSSWTGGDIEKLFF. J is TRBJ1-4 and V is TRBV28, with TRBD1 matching 10 bases. The CDR3 has 16 amino acids. Germline trimming cut 4 bases from V and 8 bases from J; bases unmatched to any gene: 10. Per germline, CDR1 MDHEN and CDR2 SYDVKM.

The rearrangement links TRBV10-3 to TRBJ1-5; D not resolved. From germline, CDR1 is ENHRY and CDR2 SYGVKD. The CDR3 is made up of 16 amino acids. V gave up 0 bases and J gave up 3 bases, with 12 bases separating them. The CDR3 DNA reads TGTGCCATCAGTGAGTCGCCCGACGGCCCCAATCAGCCCCAGCATTTT. Amino acid sequence: CAISESPDGPNQPQHF.

The CDR3: CASSLRLAGGPHEQYF. CDR3 bases: TGTGCCAGCAGCCTCCGACTAGCGGGAGGGCCACACGAGCAGTACTTC. This rearrangement joins TRBV7-2 to TRBJ2-7, with 14 bases lining up with TRBD2. Germline assignment: CDR1 SGHTA and CDR2 FQGNSA. The CDR3 runs to 16 residues. J gave up 5 bases and V 5 bases, and 8 bases lay outside the gene matches.

The CDR3 is CASSPRRPDSQETQYF. The CDR3 DNA reads TGTGCCAGCTCACCTAGGCGGCCGGATTCGCAAGAGACCCAGTACTTC. The chain carries TRBV18 and TRBJ2-5, with D unresolved. Trimming removed 3 bases from V and 2 bases from J, with 16 bases in between. The V gene's germline CDR1 is KGHSH and CDR2 LQKENI. The CDR3 is made up of 16 amino acids.

The V and J genes are TRBV6-6 and TRBJ2-7, with 13 bases fitting TRBD2. Germline CDR1 reads MNHNY; CDR2 reads SVGAGI (reference sequence). Trimming cost V 6 bases and J 12 bases; bases outside gene matches: 11. The CDR3 covers 14 residues. The DNA for the CDR3 is TGTGCCAGCAGCGACTCTGGGACTAGCGGGACATTGTACTTC. Its protein product is CASSDSGTSGTLYF.

The chain uses TRBV5-5 and TRBJ2-5; 10 bases map to TRBD2. The junction had 15 bases not matched to a gene; V was cut back by 3 bases and J by 1 base. Germline loops: CDR1 SGHKS, CDR2 YYEKEE (reference sequence). The CDR3 is 19 residues long. The DNA for the CDR3 is TGTGCCAGCAGCTGGCGAATAGCGGGAGGACGCATCGGCCAAGAGACCCAGTACTTC. Encoded protein: CASSWRIAGGRIGQETQYF.

Only one count was recorded for this clone. The chain links TRBV9 to TRBJ2-1; TRBD2 agrees at 7 bases. Germline CDR1 and CDR2: SGDLS and YYNGEE. The trim removed 3 bases at V and 4 bases at J, leaving 4 bases unmatched. The CDR3 is 14 amino acids. CDR3 amino acids: CASSARLAYNEQFF. CDR3 DNA sequence: TGTGCCAGCAGCGCCAGACTAGCTTACAATGAGCAGTTCTTC.

This clone came up many times. The chain joins TRBV5-4 to TRBJ2-7; 10 bases match TRBD2. Germline CDR1 and CDR2: SGHNT and YYREEE (reference sequence). This CDR3 comprises 15 residues. V lost 4 bases and J lost 0; bases outside the gene matches: 4. CDR3 protein: CASSDRTSGSYEQYF. The CDR3 DNA sequence: TGTGCCAGCAGCGATCGGACTAGCGGCTCCTACGAGCAGTACTTC.

V gene TRBV13 combines with J gene TRBJ2-7; 8 bases fit TRBD1. Trimming cost V 1 base and J 1 base; bases outside gene matches: 9. This CDR3 has 17 residues. CDR1 and CDR2 (germline): PRHDT, FYEKMQ (reference sequence). In DNA, the CDR3 is TGTGCCAGCAGCTTAGTTCTCCGGCAGGGGGCATCCTACGAGCAGTACTTC. Protein sequence: CASSLVLRQGASYEQYF.

The rearrangement joins TRBV15 to TRBJ2-2; a possible D gene is TRBD2 (5 bases). Deletions cut 5 bases from V and 0 bases from J, with 13 bases between. CDR1 is LNHNV, CDR2 YYDKDF, per germline (reference sequence). The CDR3 contains 16 residues. The CDR3 spells CATSGRLRSNTGELFF. As DNA, the CDR3 is TGTGCCACCAGCGGGAGACTAAGATCGAACACCGGGGAGCTGTTTTTT.

The genes are TRBV19 and TRBJ2-1; TRBD2 matches at 14 bases. Per germline, CDR1 LNHDA and CDR2 SQIVND (reference sequence). The CDR3 runs to 15 residues. J lost 8 bases, V lost 5 bases, and 5 bases had no gene match. In nucleotides, the CDR3 is TGTGCCAGTAGTCAGACTAGCGGGAGGGCTTATGAGCAGTTCTTC. It translates to CASSQTSGRAYEQFF.

About this clone itself: The junction differs from germline at one of its ends, possibly a read error. At the DNA level, this CDR3 is encoded by other sequences in the same sample as well. The chain has TRBV27 and TRBJ2-3; D gene ambiguous. This CDR3 is built from 15 residues. In germline, CDR1 is MNHEY, CDR2 SMNVEV (reference sequence). The CDR3, as DNA: TGTGCCAGCAGTCTATCCGGCAGAGGCACAGATACGCAGTATTTT. Protein: CASSLSGRGTDTQYF.

With respect to this clone: Other DNA sequences within the sample encode an identical CDR3. The chain has TRBV2 and TRBJ1-5, with D possibly being TRBD1 (6 bases). There are 12 residues in the CDR3. CDR1 and CDR2 from the germline V gene are SNHLY and FYNNEI. V was trimmed by 8 bases and J by 2 bases, leaving 7 bases between them. The CDR3 DNA sequence: TGTGCCAGCGGGGGCGGCAATCAGCCCCAGCATTTT. Its translation: CASGGGNQPQHF.

The V gene is TRBV5-1, the J gene TRBJ2-1; a weak D match, TRBD1 (6 bases). This CDR3 region has 19 residues. V lost 1 base to trimming and J lost 5 bases, with 25 bases between them. Germline V gene sequence: CDR1 SGHRS, CDR2 YFSETQ. The CDR3 loop is CASSLQTPTRDIRDNEQFF. The CDR3 DNA follows: TGCGCCAGCAGCTTGCAAACTCCTACCCGGGACATCCGTGACAATGAGCAGTTCTTC.

The rearrangement links TRBV7-3 to TRBJ2-1, with TRBD2 as a possible D gene (6 bases). This CDR3 has 15 residues. V lost 2 bases and J 6 bases, leaving 14 bases between the germline ends. Germline assignment: CDR1 SGHTA and CDR2 FQGTGA. The CDR3 DNA follows: TGTGCCAGCAGCTTAGTGGCGGGAACTCCCAATGAGCAGTTCTTC. Protein product: CASSLVAGTPNEQFF.

The chain has TRBV6-5 and TRBJ2-1; D is undetermined. Germline V gives CDR1 MNHEY, CDR2 SVGAGI. Trimming took off 1 base at V and 3 bases at J, with 4 bases between the two ends. The CDR3 extends over 13 amino acids. The CDR3 sequence is CASSYLSYNEQFF. Written as DNA, the CDR3 is TGTGCCAGCAGTTACTTGAGCTACAATGAGCAGTTCTTC.

This chain uses TRBV11-2 with TRBJ2-7, with 7 positions matching TRBD2. Trimming cost V 5 bases and J 2 bases; bases outside gene matches: 6. Germline CDR1 is SGHAT and CDR2 is FQNNGV. The length of the CDR3 is 14 residues. CDR3 nucleotides: TGTGCCAGCAGCCTAGGACTAGAAGCCTACGAGCAGTACTTC. Its protein is CASSLGLEAYEQYF.

The V call is TRBV30, the J call TRBJ2-1; D is possibly TRBD2 (6 bases). The CDR3 sequence is 13 residues long. CDR1 is GTSNPN, CDR2 SVGIG, per germline (reference sequence). Trimming took off 0 bases at V and 9 bases at J, with 12 bases between the two ends. CDR3 sequence reads: CAWSVRVGGEQFF. In DNA, the CDR3 is TGTGCCTGGAGTGTACGTGTGGGAGGTGAGCAGTTCTTC.

Details on this clone: Within the sample, other DNA sequences also encode this same CDR3. The V call is TRBV19, the J call TRBJ2-7; D perhaps matches TRBD2 (7 bases). V was shortened by 1 base and J by 2 bases, with 9 bases between the two germline ends. CDR3 length: 14 residues. CDR1 LNHDA and CDR2 SQIVND come from the germline V gene (reference sequence). For the CDR3, the DNA is TGTGCCAGTAGTATAGTGGGGGGGCCCTACGAGCAGTACTTC. Its translation: CASSIVGGPYEQYF.

The sample holds a few counts of this clone. V is TRBV18 and J is TRBJ2-5; possibly TRBD2 for D (5 bases). The CDR3 length is 15 residues. Germline lookup yields CDR1 KGHSH and CDR2 LQKENI. Trimming left V 1 base short and J 5 bases short, with 14 bases between. The CDR3 region has the DNA TGTGCCAGCTCACCACTAGGAGGATGGGAGGAGACCCAGTACTTC. Translating it yields CASSPLGGWEETQYF.

J is TRBJ2-1 and V is TRBV7-9, with 9 bases fitting TRBD2. CDR3 length: 14 amino acids. Germline CDR1 reads SEHNR; CDR2 reads FQNEAQ (reference sequence). V lost 5 bases to trimming and J lost 4 bases; unmatched junction nucleotides: 3. CDR3 in amino acids: CASSALAGYNEQFF. DNA for the CDR3: TGTGCCAGCAGCGCTCTAGCGGGATACAATGAGCAGTTCTTC. Full variable domain (remainder filled in from reference TRBV7-9 and TRBJ2-1): DTGVSQNPRHKITKRGQNVTFRCDPISEHNRLYWYRQTLGQGPEFLTYFQNEAQLEKSRLLSDRFSAERPKGSFSTLEIQRTEQGDSAMYLCASSALAGYNEQFFGPGTRLTVL.

This chain connects TRBV19 to TRBJ2-3; D remains unclear. The CDR3 loop spans 19 amino acids. V was cut by 2 bases and J by 6 bases, with 27 bases left in between. CDR1 is LNHDA and CDR2 is SQIVND in the germline V gene (reference sequence). The CDR3 reads CASSINSRAASAPMDTQYF. In DNA, the CDR3 is TGTGCCAGTAGTATAAACAGCCGGGCAGCCTCTGCCCCTATGGATACGCAGTATTTT. Variable domain in full (rest from reference TRBV19 and TRBJ2-3): DGGITQSPKYLFRKEGQNVTLSCEQNLNHDAMYWYRQDPGQGLRLIYYSQIVNDFQKGDIAEGYSVSREKKESFPLTVTSAQKNPTAFYLCASSINSRAASAPMDTQYFGPGTRLTVL.

The chain joins TRBV6-1 to TRBJ1-2; D is unresolved. This CDR3 has 13 residues. V shed 7 bases and J shed 2 bases, with 11 bases lying between them. Germline loops: CDR1 MNHNS, CDR2 SASEGT. CDR3 coding DNA: TGTGCCAGCATCCTCGACGTCAACTATGGCTACACCTTC. Translated, it gives CASILDVNYGYTF.

The CDR3 nucleotides are TGCGCCAGCAGTGAACGGACTAGCGGCACAGATACGCAGTATTTT. Encoded protein: CASSERTSGTDTQYF. V gene TRBV10-1 combines with J gene TRBJ2-3; 9 nucleotides match TRBD2. The length of the CDR3 is 15 residues. Germline CDR1 WNHNN, CDR2 SYGVQD (reference sequence). Trimming at V came to 3 bases and at J to 1 base, leaving 2 bases not matched to a gene.

This chain connects TRBV6-1 to TRBJ1-5; D gene uncertain. Germline values: CDR1 MNHNS, CDR2 SASEGT. Trimming shortened V by 5 bases and J by 0 bases, and 5 bases separated the two germline ends. This CDR3 spans 13 amino acids. The CDR3 DNA reads as TGTGCCAGCAGTACTAATAGCAATCAGCCCCAGCATTTT. This encodes CASSTNSNQPQHF.

The genes are TRBV10-1 and TRBJ2-1; 8 bases match TRBD2. The ends lost 3 bases at V and 6 bases at J; junction bases unmatched: 4. CDR3 size: 14 residues. CDR1 is WNHNN and CDR2 is SYGVQD in the germline V gene (reference sequence). This chain's CDR3 is CASSDGLAGNEQFF. CDR3 bases: TGCGCCAGCAGTGATGGACTAGCCGGCAATGAGCAGTTCTTC.